The 28 T cell receptor beta chains given below trace back to one sample, sequenced in a study of Graves' ophthalmopathy and Graves' hyperthyroidism. Amplification of the TCR beta CDR3 regions used RNA transcripts (as template). An opening RT-PCR round employed HTBI primers and preceded a second-round multiplex PCR. TCRdb re-called the multiplex PCR reads with MiXCR, one entry per CDR3 protein. The sample contains over a million distinct CDR3 sequences, about two fifths of which appear only once. The sample taken for sequencing was peripheral blood or thyroid tissue (not recorded which). These receptors all come from an adult man with Graves' hyperthyroidism.

The rearrangement links TRBV24-1 to TRBJ1-5; the D is unclear. The V gene's germline CDR1 is KGHDR and CDR2 SFDVKD. The V gene lost 11 bases and the J gene lost 0 bases, with 13 bases spanning the gap. This CDR3 has 14 residues. The CDR3 is CAIGGGSSNQPQHF. DNA for the CDR3: TGTGCCATCGGAGGTGGGTCTAGCAATCAGCCCCAGCATTTT.

This clonotype occurred a few times. The chain employs TRBV20-1 and TRBJ2-7; 11 bases agree with TRBD1. V shed 1 base and J 2 bases; nucleotides not matched to a gene: 10. The CDR3 sequence is 17 residues long. CDR1 and CDR2 from the germline V gene are DFQATT and SNEGSKA (reference sequence). The CDR3 DNA sequence: TGCAGTGCTAGAGGTTTTTTTACGGGACAGGGGGCCTACGAGCAGTACTTC. Amino acid sequence: CSARGFFTGQGAYEQYF.

The chain has TRBV29-1 and TRBJ2-3; no firm D call. Germline V gene sequence: CDR1 SQVTM, CDR2 ANQGSEA. V was pared by 4 bases and J by 0 bases, with 5 bases between. This CDR3 is built from 12 residues. DNA for the CDR3: TGCAGCGTTGGTACTAGCACAGATACGCAGTATTTT. Translation: CSVGTSTDTQYF.

This clonotype was seen repeatedly, ten times or more. The chain joins TRBV5-6 to TRBJ2-7, with 7 bases that match TRBD1. V was clipped by 3 bases and J by 6 bases; unmatched bases: 3. Germline CDR1 is SGHDT and CDR2 is YYEEEE. The CDR3 covers 12 residues. The CDR3 reads CASSSGQAEQYF. For the CDR3, the DNA is TGTGCCAGCAGCTCAGGACAGGCCGAGCAGTACTTC.

V and J are TRBV5-1 and TRBJ1-1; 7 bases fit TRBD1. CDR1 SGHRS and CDR2 YFSETQ come from the germline V gene. V gave up 4 bases and J gave up 8 bases; unmatched junction bases: 11. The CDR3 length is 14 residues. As DNA, the CDR3 is TGCGCCAGCAGCCCAAAGACAGGGCACCTCGAAGCTTTCTTT. Its protein product is CASSPKTGHLEAFF.

This clonotype was detected ten times or more. This chain joins TRBV7-8 and TRBJ1-6; a weak D match, TRBD1 (6 bases). The CDR3 totals 16 residues. Deletions cut 5 bases from V and 7 bases from J, with 18 bases between. The germline gives CDR1 SGHVS, CDR2 FQNEAQ. Written as DNA, the CDR3 is TGTGCCAGCAGCCCTCGGAGCAGGGGCATGAATTCACCCCTCCACTTT. Amino acid sequence: CASSPRSRGMNSPLHF.

The chain joins TRBV10-2 to TRBJ1-2; 7 positions agree with TRBD1. The CDR3 sequence is 16 residues long. Looked up from germline, CDR1 is WSHSY and CDR2 is SAAADI. J gave up 2 bases and V 6 bases, and 12 bases lay outside the gene matches. The CDR3 spells CASRKRDSLLNYGYTF. Here the CDR3 DNA reads TGCGCCAGCAGAAAGCGGGACAGTCTTTTAAACTATGGCTACACCTTC.

In regard to this clonotype: Given a much more abundant clone one base away, this may be a read error. J is TRBJ1-1 and V is TRBV7-9; TRBD1 matches 7 bases. The CDR3 has 16 residues. Looked up from germline, CDR1 is SEHNR and CDR2 is FQNEAQ (reference sequence). Losses at the gene ends were 8 bases for V and 1 base for J; bases not matched to a gene: 13. The CDR3 loop is CASGPPWTGKNTEAFF. The CDR3, as DNA: TGTGCCAGCGGCCCCCCTTGGACAGGAAAGAACACTGAAGCTTTCTTT.

This clonotype was found many times. J is TRBJ1-6 and V is TRBV11-2; no clear D. Germline-derived CDR1 and CDR2 are SGHAT and FQNNGV. The CDR3 runs to 15 residues. V gave up 3 bases and J gave up 7 bases, with 13 bases separating them. The CDR3 region is CASSFGREINSPLHF. The DNA of the CDR3 is TGTGCCAGCAGCTTTGGCCGGGAAATCAATTCACCCCTCCACTTT.

This clonotype was counted many times. The chain is built from TRBV19 and TRBJ2-7; D not certain. V lost 5 bases and J 3 bases, leaving 14 bases between the germline ends. The CDR3 is 14 amino acids. Germline V gene data show CDR1 as LNHDA and CDR2 as SQIVND (reference sequence). In DNA, the CDR3 is TGTGCCAGTAGTCCTCTCGAGTCAGGCTACGAGCAGTACTTC. Translation gives CASSPLESGYEQYF.

At least ten counts were recorded for this clonotype. The J gene is TRBJ2-7, the V gene TRBV9, with 8 nucleotides matching TRBD1. CDR3 length: 15 residues. V shed 0 bases and J 3 bases; nucleotides not matched to a gene: 5. Germline V gene lookup returns CDR1 SGDLS and CDR2 YYNGEE. The DNA of the CDR3 is TGTGCCAGCAGCGTAGCTACCGGGACAGGCTACGAGCAGTACTTC. This gives the protein CASSVATGTGYEQYF.

The V gene is TRBV25-1, the J gene TRBJ1-2, with D maybe TRBD1 (6 bases). The V gene's germline CDR1 is MGHDK and CDR2 SYGVNS. V was shortened by 8 bases and J by 3 bases, with 16 bases between the two germline ends. The CDR3 totals 14 residues. The CDR3 reads CASSWGRGDYGYTF. The CDR3 region has the DNA TGTGCCAGCTCCTGGGGGCGGGGAGACTATGGCTACACCTTC.

There are many counts of this clonotype. The chain combines TRBV19 with TRBJ1-5, with 7 nucleotides matching TRBD1. The J segment lost 9 bases and the V segment lost 2 bases, leaving 7 bases of the junction unmatched. Per germline, CDR1 LNHDA and CDR2 SQIVND (reference sequence). The CDR3 consists of 14 residues. The CDR3 spells CASSIRGPQAPQHF. The CDR3 DNA reads TGTGCCAGTAGTATAAGGGGGCCCCAGGCGCCCCAGCATTTT.

This clonotype has at least ten counts. CDR3 region: CASSAGWGTTQYF. The CDR3 DNA is TGTGCCAGTAGTGCGGGCTGGGGTACGACCCAGTACTTC. The V and J genes are TRBV19 and TRBJ2-5, with a possible D match to TRBD2 (5 bases). Trimming left V 5 bases short and J 7 bases short, with 14 bases between. The CDR3 runs to 13 residues. The germline V gene has CDR1 LNHDA and CDR2 SQIVND (reference sequence). The full variable domain, its missing parts supplied by reference TRBV19 and TRBJ2-5, is DGGITQSPKYLFRKEGQNVTLSCEQNLNHDAMYWYRQDPGQGLRLIYYSQIVNDFQKGDIAEGYSVSREKKESFPLTVTSAQKNPTAFYLCASSAGWGTTQYFGPGTRLLVL.

The V gene is TRBV10-3, the J gene TRBJ2-5; tentative D call: TRBD2 (5 bases). The CDR3 consists of 12 residues. Germline CDR1 reads ENHRY; CDR2 reads SYGVKD. The ends were cut back, 8 bases at V and 3 bases at J, with 10 bases in the middle. The CDR3 DNA reads TGTGCCATCGGCGAGGGTAAAGAGACCCAGTACTTC. Translating it yields CAIGEGKETQYF.

The chain is built from TRBV19 and TRBJ1-2, with a tentative D call TRBD1 (5 bases). Germline V lookup: CDR1 LNHDA, CDR2 SQIVND (reference sequence). Trimming left V 9 bases short and J 4 bases short, with 9 bases between. CDR3 length: 11 amino acids. The CDR3 DNA reads TGTGCCAGCGCCGGGGGCTATGGCTACACCTTC. This codes for CASAGGYGYTF.

The genes are TRBV27 and TRBJ1-2; TRBD1 matches at 9 bases. Germline values: CDR1 MNHEY, CDR2 SMNVEV (reference sequence). V lost 5 bases to trimming and J lost 8 bases; unmatched junction nucleotides: 12. This CDR3 has 15 residues. The CDR3 DNA reads as TGTGCCAGCAGTCCCATCTTCGGACAGGGGATCGGCTACACCTTC. It translates to CASSPIFGQGIGYTF.

This clonotype was detected ten times or more. The chain uses TRBV7-2 and TRBJ2-2; weak D call: TRBD2 (6 bases). Looked up from germline, CDR1 is SGHTA and CDR2 is FQGNSA. This CDR3 spans 16 amino acids. The ends were cut back, 1 base at V and 2 bases at J, with 11 bases in the middle. The DNA for the CDR3 is TGTGCCAGCAGCTTAGGTCCGGGGACTAACACCGGGGAGCTGTTTTTT. Translating gives CASSLGPGTNTGELFF.

The chain combines TRBV4-2 with TRBJ2-7; 10 positions agree with TRBD2. Trimming at V came to 0 bases and at J to 4 bases, leaving 6 bases not matched to a gene. Per germline, CDR1 LGHNA and CDR2 YNFKEQ. This CDR3 is built from 16 residues. The CDR3 loop reads CASSQDLGAGGYEQYF. Written as DNA, the CDR3 is TGTGCCAGCAGCCAAGATTTAGGAGCGGGGGGGTACGAGCAGTACTTC.

This clonotype was observed many times. J is TRBJ2-7 and V is TRBV7-2; 9 nucleotides align to TRBD1. The CDR3 is 14 residues long. Germline loops: CDR1 SGHTA, CDR2 FQGNSA. The J segment lost 5 bases and the V segment lost 5 bases, leaving 7 bases of the junction unmatched. The CDR3 is CASSKTGGTNEQYF. The CDR3 DNA reads as TGTGCCAGCAGCAAGACAGGGGGGACAAACGAGCAGTACTTC.

The sample holds many counts of this clonotype. The rearrangement uses TRBV7-8 and TRBJ2-5; D may match TRBD1 or TRBD2 (5 bases each). V was cut by 6 bases and J by 7 bases, with 18 bases left in between. The CDR3 is made up of 14 amino acids. The germline V gene has CDR1 SGHVS and CDR2 FQNEAQ. The CDR3 spells CASRLGDHRGTQYF. The CDR3 nucleotides read TGTGCCAGCAGGCTGGGGGACCATAGGGGGACCCAGTACTTC.

This clonotype was recorded at least ten times. This chain joins TRBV9 and TRBJ2-2; 8 bases agree with TRBD1. The V gene end was trimmed by 0 bases and the J gene end by 4 bases; junction bases not matched to a gene: 5. This CDR3 is 16 amino acids long. CDR1 is SGDLS, CDR2 YYNGEE, per germline. As DNA, the CDR3 is TGTGCCAGCAGCGTAGAGGCAGGGGGCTTCACCGGGGAGCTGTTTTTT. Translated: CASSVEAGGFTGELFF.

The chain couples TRBV7-9 to TRBJ1-1; 8 nucleotides line up with TRBD1. CDR3 length: 16 amino acids. The V segment lost 4 bases and the J segment 2 bases; nucleotides outside the gene matches: 9. CDR1 and CDR2 from the germline V gene are SEHNR and FQNEAQ (reference sequence). This CDR3 reads CASSSPSGQVNTEAFF. Written as DNA, the CDR3 is TGTGCCAGCAGCTCCCCCTCGGGACAGGTAAACACTGAAGCTTTCTTT.

This clonotype was seen ten or more times. V gene TRBV29-1 combines with J gene TRBJ1-6; D uncertain. CDR1 is SQVTM and CDR2 is ANQGSEA in the germline V gene. The ends were cut back, 6 bases at V and 7 bases at J, with 19 bases in the middle. This CDR3 is built from 15 residues. The CDR3 bases are TGCAGCGTCCAAATCGGGCCTGTCGAGAATTCACCCCTCCACTTT. Amino acids: CSVQIGPVENSPLHF.

A note on this clonotype: An end of the junction does not agree with germline; a read error may underlie this. The V call is TRBV10-2, the J call TRBJ2-7; TRBD1 matches at 7 bases. Germline values: CDR1 WSHSY, CDR2 SAAADI. The CDR3 length is 14 residues. The CDR3 reads CASRGQTGRAEQYF. In nucleotides, the CDR3 is TGTGCCAGCAGGGGACAGACAGGACGGGCCGAGCAGTACTTC.

The table lists this clonotype with a few counts. The V call is TRBV6-2 or TRBV6-3, the J call TRBJ1-5; D not certain. The CDR3 spans 14 residues. The germline V gene has CDR1 MNHEY and CDR2 SVGEGT. The V and J ends lost 5 bases and 3 bases respectively, with 11 bases between them. DNA of the CDR3: TGTGCCAGCAGTGACGGACGGCACAATCAGCCCCAGCATTTT. Translated, it gives CASSDGRHNQPQHF.

There are a few counts of this clonotype. This sequence joins TRBV14 and TRBJ1-2; the D gene is possibly TRBD1 (5 bases). The V end was cut by 4 bases, the J end by 3 bases, with 9 bases between. Germline CDR1 reads SGHDN; CDR2 reads FVKESK. The CDR3 contains 13 residues. For the CDR3, the DNA is TGTGCCAGCAGCCTGACAGAATACTATGGCTACACCTTC. Translation: CASSLTEYYGYTF.

The genes are TRBV18 and TRBJ1-2; D not resolved. The CDR3 runs 15 residues. Germline V gene sequence: CDR1 KGHSH, CDR2 LQKENI. The V and J ends lost 3 bases and 3 bases respectively, with 14 bases between them. CDR3 sequence: CASSPKAGFHYGYTF. Written as DNA, the CDR3 is TGTGCCAGCTCACCGAAAGCCGGGTTCCACTATGGCTACACCTTC. The variable domain in full, with the rest retrieved from reference TRBV18 and TRBJ1-2, is NAGVMQNPRHLVRRRGQEARLRCSPMKGHSHVYWYRQLPEEGLKFMVYLQKENIIDESGMPKERFSAEFPKEGPSILRIQQVVRGDSAAYFCASSPKAGFHYGYTFGSGTRLTVV.